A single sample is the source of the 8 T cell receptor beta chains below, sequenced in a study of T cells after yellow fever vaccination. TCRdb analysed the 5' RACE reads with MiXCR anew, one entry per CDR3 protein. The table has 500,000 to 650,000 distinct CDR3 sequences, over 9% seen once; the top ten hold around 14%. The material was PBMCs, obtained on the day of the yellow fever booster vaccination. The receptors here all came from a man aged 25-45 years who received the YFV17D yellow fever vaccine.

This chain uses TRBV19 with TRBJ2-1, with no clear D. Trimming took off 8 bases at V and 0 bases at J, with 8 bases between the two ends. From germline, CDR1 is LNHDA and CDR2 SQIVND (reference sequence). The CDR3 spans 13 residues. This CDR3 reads CASCASSYNEQFF. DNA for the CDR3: TGTGCCAGTTGCGCTAGCTCCTACAATGAGCAGTTCTTC.

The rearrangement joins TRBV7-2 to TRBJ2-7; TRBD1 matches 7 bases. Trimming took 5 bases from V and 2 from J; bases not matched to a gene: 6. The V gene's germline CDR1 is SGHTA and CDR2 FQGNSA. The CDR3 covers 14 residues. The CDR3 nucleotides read TGTGCCAGCAGCCAAGGACAGGTAGCCTACGAGCAGTACTTC. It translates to CASSQGQVAYEQYF. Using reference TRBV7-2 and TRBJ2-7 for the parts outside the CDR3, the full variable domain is GAGVSQSPSNKVTEKGKDVELRCDPISGHTALYWYRQSLGQGLEFLIYFQGNSAPDKSGLPSDRFSAERTGGSVSTLTIQRTQQEDSAVYLCASSQGQVAYEQYFGPGTRLTVT.

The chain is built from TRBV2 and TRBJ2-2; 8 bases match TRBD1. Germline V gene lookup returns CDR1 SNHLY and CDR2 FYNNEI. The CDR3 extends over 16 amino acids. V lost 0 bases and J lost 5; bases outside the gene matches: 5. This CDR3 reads CASSEAGQGPTGELFF. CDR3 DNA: TGTGCCAGCAGTGAAGCTGGACAGGGACCTACCGGGGAGCTGTTTTTT.

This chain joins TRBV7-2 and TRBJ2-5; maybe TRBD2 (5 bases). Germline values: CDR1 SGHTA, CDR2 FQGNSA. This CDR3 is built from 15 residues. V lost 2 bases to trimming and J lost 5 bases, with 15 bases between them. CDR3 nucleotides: TGTGCCAGCAGCTTACCAACTAGTGGGGTTGAGACCCAGTACTTC. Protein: CASSLPTSGVETQYF.

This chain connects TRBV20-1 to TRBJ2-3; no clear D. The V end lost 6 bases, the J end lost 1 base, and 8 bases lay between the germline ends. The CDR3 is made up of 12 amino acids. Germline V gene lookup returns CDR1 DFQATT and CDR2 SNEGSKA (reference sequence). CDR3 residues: CSAPPGTDTQYF. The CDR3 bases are TGCAGTGCCCCGCCCGGCACAGATACGCAGTATTTT.

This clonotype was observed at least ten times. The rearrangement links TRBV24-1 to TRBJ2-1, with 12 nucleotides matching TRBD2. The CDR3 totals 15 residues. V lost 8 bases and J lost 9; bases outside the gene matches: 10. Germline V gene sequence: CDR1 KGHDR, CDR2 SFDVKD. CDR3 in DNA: TGTGCCACCAACCTCGGACTAGCGGGACACCCTGAGCAGTTCTTC. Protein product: CATNLGLAGHPEQFF.

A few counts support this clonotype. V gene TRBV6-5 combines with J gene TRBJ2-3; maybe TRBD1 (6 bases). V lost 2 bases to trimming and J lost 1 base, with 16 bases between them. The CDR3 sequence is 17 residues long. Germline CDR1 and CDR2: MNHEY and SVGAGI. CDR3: CASSYRPGATGTDTQYF. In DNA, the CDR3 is TGTGCCAGCAGTTACCGCCCAGGGGCTACGGGCACAGATACGCAGTATTTT.

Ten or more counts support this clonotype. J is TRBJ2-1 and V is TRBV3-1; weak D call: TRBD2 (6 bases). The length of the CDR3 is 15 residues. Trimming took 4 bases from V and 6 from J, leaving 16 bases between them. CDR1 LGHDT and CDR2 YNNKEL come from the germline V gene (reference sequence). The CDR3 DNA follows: TGTGCCAGCAGCCCATCTGGGACTGGCTTCAATGAGCAGTTCTTC. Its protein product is CASSPSGTGFNEQFF.